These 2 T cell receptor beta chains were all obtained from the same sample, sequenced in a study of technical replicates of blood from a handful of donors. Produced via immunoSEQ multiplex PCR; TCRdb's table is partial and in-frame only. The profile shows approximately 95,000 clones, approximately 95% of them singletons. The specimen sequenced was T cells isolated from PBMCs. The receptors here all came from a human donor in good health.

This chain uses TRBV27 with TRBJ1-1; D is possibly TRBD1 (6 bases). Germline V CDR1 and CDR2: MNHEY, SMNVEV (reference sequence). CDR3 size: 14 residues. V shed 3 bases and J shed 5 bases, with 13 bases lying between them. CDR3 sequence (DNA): TGTGCCAGCAGTTTTAAAACAGGGATGACTGAAGCTTTCTTT. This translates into CASSFKTGMTEAFF.

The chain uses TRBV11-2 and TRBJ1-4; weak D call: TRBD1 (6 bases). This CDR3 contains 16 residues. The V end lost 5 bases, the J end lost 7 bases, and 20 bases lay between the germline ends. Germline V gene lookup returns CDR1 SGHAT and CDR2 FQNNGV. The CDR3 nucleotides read TGTGCCAGCAGCATAAGGGGGGGCCGAGGACCTGAAAAACTGTTTTTT. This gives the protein CASSIRGGRGPEKLFF.